A single T cell receptor (beta chain) is shown here with its context. This record belongs to a study of blood T cell repertoires in COVID-19. About the study: COVID-19 samples collected from the United States, Italy and Spain covered acute and convalescent phases. T cells, B-cell-depleted T cells, or PBMCs supplied cDNA or gDNA.

In the source study's methods: Scientists estimated how many nucleated cells there were by amplifying reference gene primers. Assay used: immunoSEQ multiplex PCR; TCRdb lists only in-frame clones, some missing. The DNA gave D and trimming, while V, J and clone size come from that table. Here the sample spans 200,000 to 250,000 clones, roughly 83% being singletons. V was pared by 9 bases and J by 5 bases, with 9 bases of the junction left unmatched. Germline V gives CDR1 SNHLY, CDR2 FYNNEI. This CDR3 has 14 residues. The source is a man older than 75 with acute or convalescent COVID-19. This rearrangement joins TRBV2 to TRBJ2-1, with 8 bases identical to TRBD2. Sequencing input: peripheral blood. CDR3 sequence (DNA): TGTGCCAGTTTTCTGAGGACTAGCCACAATGAGCAGTTCTTC. Its translation: CASFLRTSHNEQFF.